This is a list of T cell receptor beta chains from one sample in a study of cytomegalovirus exposure and HLA in healthy donors. Profiling relied on immunoSEQ multiplex PCR, and the TCRdb table lists in-frame clones only, not all of them. The repertoire includes more than 100,000 clones, over 60% of them detected once, and approximately 0.94% sits in the top ten. The sample was PBMCs. These receptors all stem from a woman aged 60-75 years in good health and CMV-seronegative. The CDR3 runs from the conserved cysteine through the conserved F or W. Each record gives: D gene, J gene, V gene, clone size, CDR3 DNA, CDR3 protein. D genes are given only for firm matches. Not all rows give a size; the values are once, few, many and, for expanded clones, a class.

TRBD2,TRBJ2-3,TRBV11-2,few,TGTGCCAGCAGCCCCCTAGCGGGGGGGCTCACAGATACGCAGTATTTT,CASSPLAGGLTDTQYF
TRBD1,TRBJ2-1,TRBV2,-,TGTGCCAGCAGCCCGACAGGGGGCTCCTACAATGAGCAGTTCTTC,CASSPTGGSYNEQFF
-,TRBJ2-4,TRBV30,-,TGTGCCTGGAGTGAGAACAGGGACTATTACCAAAACATTCAGTACTTC,CAWSENRDYYQNIQYF
-,TRBJ2-7,TRBV28,once,TGTGCCAGCAGTTTCGCTAGTCTAGGCGAGCAGTACTTC,CASSFASLGEQYF
TRBD2,TRBJ2-3,TRBV9,-,TGTGCCAGCAGCGTCGGACTAGCGGGAGGAGCAGATACGCAGTATTTT,CASSVGLAGGADTQYF
-,TRBJ2-1,TRBV28,-,TGTGCCAGCAGTTTAACGCCAGGGCCCTCCTACAATGAGCAGTTCTTC,CASSLTPGPSYNEQFF
-,TRBJ2-2,TRBV6-5,-,TGTGCCAGCAGGATGGCGGGGAACACCGGGGAGCTGTTTTTT,CASRMAGNTGELFF
-,TRBJ1-1,TRBV19,-,TGTGCCAGTACATCGTACGCGACATCCAAGACTGAAGCTTTCTTT,CASTSYATSKTEAFF
TRBD1,TRBJ2-7,TRBV7-9,-,TGTGCCAGCAGCAGTACAGGGGGCGATAGTTCCTACGAGCAGTACTTC,CASSSTGGDSSYEQYF
TRBD1,TRBJ1-3,TRBV5-1,-,TGCGCCAGCAGCTCCGACAGGGGGATTGGAAACACCATATATTTT,CASSSDRGIGNTIYF
-,TRBJ2-3,TRBV20-1,-,TGCAGTGGGGGGACTACAGATACGCAGTATTTT,CSGGTTDTQYF
-,TRBJ2-3,TRBV7-2,-,TGTGCCAGCAGCTTAGATTTTGTTCCTAGCACAGATACGCAGTATTTT,CASSLDFVPSTDTQYF
-,TRBJ2-7,TRBV11-2,-,TGTGCCAGCAGCTTAGATCGCGCAGGCCCGATCGAACGTTACGAGCAGTACTTC,CASSLDRAGPIERYEQYF
-,TRBJ1-5,TRBV28,once,TGTGCCAGCAGAACCCCAGGGGACCCTCAGCCCCAGCATTTT,CASRTPGDPQPQHF
TRBD1,TRBJ1-4,TRBV2,-,TGTGCCAGCAGTGGACAGGGAGTTACGGGTGAAAAACTGTTTTTT,CASSGQGVTGEKLFF
-,TRBJ2-7,TRBV7-9,-,TGTGCCAGCAGCTTAGGTACAGGCTACGAGCAGTACTTC,CASSLGTGYEQYF
-,TRBJ2-7,TRBV21-1,-,TGTGCCGGGGCCGGGACAGCCTCCTACGAGCAGTACTTC,CAGAGTASYEQYF
-,TRBJ1-4,TRBV29-1,once,TGCAGCGTCAGGACAGCAACTAATGAAAAACTGTTTTTT,CSVRTATNEKLFF
-,TRBJ1-4,TRBV5-6,-,TGTGCCAGCAGCTGGACCGGAGGTCGGGATGAAAAACTGTTTTTT,CASSWTGGRDEKLFF
-,TRBJ2-5,TRBV10-3,once,TGTGCCATCAGTGAGTCGACTCCCCGGGAGACCCAGTACTTC,CAISESTPRETQYF
-,TRBJ2-7,TRBV5-6,-,TGTGCCAGCAGCCTAGGGGGGGGCGGGGAGCAGTACTTC,CASSLGGGGEQYF
TRBD1,TRBJ1-2,TRBV23-1,-,TGCGCCAGCAGTCAATTAGTGGGACAGGGATTGAATCGTGGCTACACCTTC,CASSQLVGQGLNRGYTF
TRBD1,TRBJ1-6,TRBV7-9,-,TGTGCCAGCTCCCCGACAGGGGACCATAATTCACCCCTCCACTTT,CASSPTGDHNSPLHF
TRBD1,TRBJ2-7,TRBV7-3,-,TGTGCCAGCAGGCCATGGGGACAGGGTCCCGCTGGGCAGTACTTC,CASRPWGQGPAGQYF
TRBD1,TRBJ2-1,TRBV5-1,-,TGCGCCAGCGTTCTTACAGGGGGCTCCTACAATGAGCAGTTCTTC,CASVLTGGSYNEQFF
TRBD1,TRBJ2-7,TRBV19,-,TGTGCCAGTAGCTCAGGGGGCGCGGCCTACGAGCAGTACTTC,CASSSGGAAYEQYF
TRBD1,TRBJ1-3,TRBV7-6,-,TGTGCCAGCAGCTTAGAACACCTGACAGGGGCACCCGGAAACACCATATATTTT,CASSLEHLTGAPGNTIYF